One TCR beta chain is described in this entry. Participants came from about 23 US areas, aged roughly 18 to 95 years. The sample belongs to a study of blood T cell repertoires in COVID-19. Turning to the study itself: COVID-19 samples, acute and convalescent, were from the United States, Italy and Spain. T cells, B-cell-depleted T cells, or PBMCs provided the cDNA or gDNA that served as material.

Authors' analysis steps: Reference gene primer amplification yielded estimated nucleated cell counts. The table came from immunoSEQ multiplex PCR; TCRdb's copy has only in-frame clones and leaves some out. From that table come the V and J calls and clone size; the DNA was used to work out D and trimming. Of 400,000 or so clones in the sample, roughly 87% are singletons; the top ten hold 2% to 2.5%. CDR1 is KGHSH, CDR2 LQKENI, per germline. Trimming at V came to 0 bases and at J to 1 base, leaving 8 bases not matched to a gene. The CDR3 is 17 amino acids. The sample comprised PBMCs or T cells enriched from blood (not recorded which). V usage is TRBV18 and J usage is TRBJ1-2; 7 bases align to TRBD1. The origin of this receptor is a woman aged 40-49 years with acute COVID-19. The DNA for the CDR3 is TGTGCCAGCTCACCACCCGCCGGAGGGGGCCGTAACTATGGCTACACCTTC. Translated, it gives CASSPPAGGGRNYGYTF.